This T cell receptor beta chain stems from a study of early T cells in non-severe SARS-CoV-2 infection. The overall study: It was bulk RNA from unsorted whole blood that was sequenced, and the chains were unpaired.

Individual cDNA molecules received unique molecular identifiers. TCRdb redid the calling of the 5' RACE reads with MiXCR, one entry per CDR3 protein. The profile covers approximately 34,000 distinct CDR3 sequences, with approximately 7.2% appearing a single time and around 12% taken by the ten largest. This clonotype has a count of ten or more. V was cut by 0 bases and J by 10 bases, with 16 bases left in between. The CDR3 is 15 amino acids. CDR1 is SGHNT and CDR2 is YENEEA in the germline V gene. The TCR sequence derives from an adult who was a healthcare worker with PCR-confirmed SARS-CoV-2 infection or an uninfected control (not recorded which). This rearrangement joins TRBV11-3 to TRBJ2-1; no firm D call. This sample comprised whole blood, obtained at baseline. The CDR3 coding sequence is TGTGCCAGCAGCTTAGACGCCACCAGGTCGGACGAGCAGTTCTTC. Its protein is CASSLDATRSDEQFF.